The TCR beta chain under discussion was sequenced for a study of Graves' ophthalmopathy and Graves' hyperthyroidism (dated by TCRdb to 2016 to 2019). General notes on the study: Peripheral blood was collected at initial diagnosis, prior to any treatment. To tell Graves' ophthalmopathy apart from Graves' hyperthyroidism, and to predict which patients would progress to ophthalmopathy, the study relied on TCR beta repertoire signatures. In total, around 130 blood samples were TCR-sequenced: fewer than 50 ophthalmopathy, some 75 hyperthyroidism and some 17 hyperthyroidism-to-ophthalmopathy patients. A discovery set of 95 to 100 patients (around 40 ophthalmopathy, approximately 58 stable hyperthyroidism) was enrolled to explore V-J signatures distinguishing ophthalmopathy from hyperthyroidism. The independent validation cohort included 18 hyperthyroidism patients plus 17 patients who later progressed from hyperthyroidism to ophthalmopathy. In over five hyperthyroidism patients, the T-cell repertoires found in thyroid tissue were compared with those found in blood. Following sample collection, hyperthyroidism patients were given methimazole at a starting dose of 30 mg daily, and ophthalmopathy patients were given high-dose intravenous methylprednisolone. For training and testing, the 100 or so patients in the discovery cohort were randomly divided in a 7:3 ratio.

The CDR3 spans 16 residues, from the cysteine through the phenylalanine. The read is trimmed to its CDR3 DNA, 48 bases read in frame from base 1. The germline V gene yields MGHRA for CDR1 and YSYEKL for CDR2. V has 0 bases trimmed and J has 5 bases trimmed; junction bases matching no gene number 9. What the authors observed across the whole study: In cross-validation, the 13-signature model distinguished ophthalmopathy from stable hyperthyroidism with approximately 90% sensitivity and just under 84% specificity, and in the test set the corresponding values were roughly 80% and 76%. No statistical method was used to predetermine the sample size, and group allocation was not hidden from the investigators. In validation, the model predicted ophthalmopathy progression with 55% to 71% sensitivity and roughly 72% specificity; some 13 predicted patients were CT-confirmed with GO in a median of approximately 6.5 months. Most of the expanded thyroid clonotypes with a frequency above 0.001 were also detected in blood, and it was suggested that the thyroid immune response may be reflected by blood repertoires.

For repertoire sequencing, TCR beta CDR3 regions were amplified from RNA transcripts. The first round was an RT-PCR using HTBI primers with the Qiagen OneStep RT-PCR kit, and this first round was followed by a second-round multiplex PCR, then size selection and purification. Libraries were sequenced paired-end with 100 bp reads on an Illumina HiSeq2000. Concerning the study's data processing: SOAPnuke was used for read processing, and reads with adapters, uncalled bases, a mean Phred below 15, or no exact constant-primer or identifier match were discarded. COPE v1.2.5 was used to merge the high-quality paired reads. Clonotypes were defined as unique nucleotide sequences and were aligned to IMGT TRB V, D and J references using MiTCR v1.1. The analysis was limited to V-J combinations with a frequency above 0.0001, which together covered roughly 99% of the repertoires. For each V-J combination, a TCR clonal expansion and chaos score was defined as the ratio of F50 clonal expansion to chaos observed in the TCRdist matrix. Welch's t-statistics and random forest were used to reduce features to about 14 V-J combinations, which were fed into a naive Bayes classifier. Thyroid-blood repertoire similarity was quantified with the Morisita-Horn index. TCRdb applied fastp at Q25 and MiXCR to the public reads, then kept only in-frame beta chains. Rows are combined by CDR3 protein, so each entry shows the most common genes and DNA. These V and J calls originate from TCRdb's pipeline instead of the authors' own analysis. This sample gives over 450,000 distinct CDR3 sequences in total; about 15% of them show up just once. The ten largest account for over 7.5% of the sample.

With respect to this clonotype: What antigen it recognizes has not been identified. Base qualities are not at hand, and no much larger clone is one base apart.

Patients with ophthalmopathy had moderately to severely active disease, with a Clinical Activity Score of 3 or more, a NOSPECS grade of 4 or more, and a disease duration of less than 3 months. Anyone with other autoimmune diseases, uncontrolled infections, pregnancy or lactation was excluded from the study. Diagnosis relied on clinical symptoms, serum thyroxine, TRAb, thyroid ultrasound and orbital computed tomography. Using Ficoll-Paque density gradient centrifugation, PBMCs were isolated from about 9.4 ml of fresh peripheral blood. Total RNA was extracted using Trizol reagent, and RNA quality was checked on an Agilent 2100 Bioanalyzer.

The TCR sequence derives from a woman in her 30s with Graves' ophthalmopathy. Donor details come from another sample of the same person, matched by shared clones. Rearrangement joined TRBV4-1 to TRBJ2-5, with TRBD1 matching 7 junction bases. The material sequenced was blood. CDR3 reads: CASSQEGRGGRETQYF. The DNA sequence is TGCGCCAGCAGCCAAGAAGGGAGAGGGGGCAGGGAGACCCAGTACTTC.